A selection of T cell receptor beta chains follows, all from one sample in a study of vaccination effects on CD4 cells after COVID-19. Profiled with immunoSEQ multiplex PCR; TCRdb holds only in-frame clones, not every one. The data show fewer than 30,000 clones, more than 60% seen once. These TCRs' antigens remain unknown. The sequences come from CD4+ T cells from PBMCs cultured with SARS-CoV-2 spike peptides, collected before COVID-19 vaccination. These TCRs come from a human donor who received a COVID-19 vaccine. CDR3s include the opening cysteine and the closing phenylalanine or tryptophan. Each record gives: J gene, V gene, D gene, clone size, CDR3 DNA, CDR3 protein. The D gene is left open where the match is weak. The size entry is marked missing in some rows and otherwise reads once, few, many or a size class.

>TRBJ1-1|TRBV4-3|-|-
TGCGCCAGCAGCCAAAACCAGGGGATAAACACTGAAGCTTTCTTT
CASSQNQGINTEAFF
>TRBJ1-2|TRBV5-1|-|-
TGCGCCAGCAGCTTGTGGTCGGGGATCCGTGGCTACACCTTC
CASSLWSGIRGYTF
>TRBJ1-2|TRBV25-1|TRBD1|-
TGTGCCAGCAGTGAGTTGGGGACAGGCTTTAACTATGGCTACACCTTC
CASSELGTGFNYGYTF
>TRBJ1-1|TRBV11-2|-|few
TGTGCCAGCAGCTTAGGGGGACGGACTCTAAACACTGAAGCTTTCTTT
CASSLGGRTLNTEAFF
>TRBJ2-6|TRBV7-2|-|-
TGTGCCAGCAGCCCACTCGGGGCCAACGTCCTGACTTTC
CASSPLGANVLTF
>TRBJ1-6|TRBV6-1|-|-
TGTGCCAGCAGTGAAGCGGAAGGGCGATCACCCCTCCACTTT
CASSEAEGRSPLHF
>TRBJ2-7|TRBV4-2|TRBD2|-
TGTGCCAGCAGCCAAGATCTAGGGCTAGCGGGACCTTCCTACGAGCAGTACTTC
CASSQDLGLAGPSYEQYF
>TRBJ1-2|TRBV4-2|-|-
TGTGCCAGCAGCCAAACCGATACAGGGACAGGCTACACCTTC
CASSQTDTGTGYTF
>TRBJ1-2|TRBV3-1/TRBV3-2|-|-
TGTGCCAGCAGCCCGTCCAGGGTCGACGGCTACACCTTC
CASSPSRVDGYTF
>TRBJ2-1|TRBV4-1|TRBD2|-
TGCGCCAGCAGCCAAGTATTAGCGGGTATTTCCTACAATGAGCAGTTCTTC
CASSQVLAGISYNEQFF
>TRBJ1-2|TRBV4-1|-|-
TGCGCCAGCAGCCAAGATAGGGGTGTCTCGGGTGGCTACACCTTC
CASSQDRGVSGGYTF
>TRBJ2-3|TRBV3-1/TRBV3-2|-|-
TGTGCCAGCAGCCTTCGGTCGGGTCCCGGGACAGATACGCAGTATTTT
CASSLRSGPGTDTQYF
>TRBJ1-3|TRBV18|TRBD1|-
TGTGCCAGCTCACGCCGGGACAGTAATTCTGGAAACACCATATATTTT
CASSRRDSNSGNTIYF
>TRBJ2-7|TRBV6-2/TRBV6-3|-|-
TGTGCCAGCAGTTACCAAGGGTTCAAGGACGAGCAGTACTTC
CASSYQGFKDEQYF
>TRBJ2-1|TRBV29-1|TRBD2|-
TGCAGCGGGGGTACTAGCGGGAACCCCCAGCAGTTCTTC
CSGGTSGNPQQFF
>TRBJ2-1|TRBV7-9|TRBD1|once
TGTGCCAGCAGCCGACAGGGAAATGAGCAGTTCTTC
CASSRQGNEQFF